This TCR beta chain was sequenced during a study of cytomegalovirus exposure and HLA in healthy donors. Study-wide findings and caveats: Presence/absence comparisons presumed near-even sequencing depth among donors. TRBV6-2, TRBV6-3 and other indistinguishable V segments were excluded. When a later analysis compared HLA-associated TCR beta chains with equally common others, the HLA-associated chains turned out to be more clonally expanded and to have lower generation probabilities.

The CDR3 contains 14 residues. V shed 4 bases, J shed 6 bases, and the junction held 4 bases outside the gene matches. From germline, CDR1 is MNHEY and CDR2 SMNVEV (reference sequence). The primer mix had 60 Vbeta and 13 Jbeta primers. In the original workflow: The authors later counted roughly 87 million unique TCR beta chains, around 9.9 million of them shared. Generated by immunoSEQ multiplex PCR, the TCRdb table keeps only in-frame clones and is missing some. V and J calls plus clone size are reproduced from that table; the DNA served to infer D and trimming. The repertoire includes tens of thousands of clones, about two thirds of them detected once, and approximately 2.7% sits in the top ten. Comment on this clone: Its antigen is as yet unknown.

This TCR was recovered from a man between 45 and 60 years old in good health and CMV-seronegative. The chain has TRBV27 and TRBJ1-5; TRBD1 aligns across 9 bases. Sequencing used PBMCs. The CDR3 sequence is CASSSQGARQPQHF. DNA for the CDR3: TGTGCCAGCAGTTCACAGGGGGCGCGTCAGCCCCAGCATTTT.